This entry lists 26 T cell receptor beta chains sequenced from one sample in a study of beta chain features in type 1 diabetes. Reverse transcribing all isolated RNA meant expressed TCRB transcripts were sequenced. This table comes from immunoSEQ multiplex PCR, and its TCRdb copy is limited to in-frame clones, with some not included. The sample lists about 350,000 clones; around 20% were seen once. Sequencing was performed on naive CD4+ T cells from blood. The receptors derive from a woman between 18 and 29 years old in good health.

This clone turned up a few times. The chain combines TRBV4-1 with TRBJ1-5; D uncertain. Germline assignment: CDR1 MGHRA and CDR2 YSYEKL. Trimming took off 0 bases at V and 2 bases at J, with 11 bases between the two ends. The CDR3 is made up of 16 amino acids. CDR3 sequence: CASSQETAGGNQPQHF. Written as DNA, the CDR3 is TGCGCCAGCAGCCAAGAGACGGCCGGGGGCAATCAGCCCCAGCATTTT.

The chain couples TRBV2 to TRBJ1-5; a weak D match, TRBD1 (5 bases). Germline CDR1 SNHLY, CDR2 FYNNEI. V was trimmed by 7 bases and J by 5 bases, leaving 9 bases between them. The CDR3 covers 12 residues. This CDR3 reads CASTGGDQPQHF. The CDR3 coding sequence is TGTGCCAGCACCGGGGGGGATCAGCCCCAGCATTTT.

There are a few counts of this clone. The rearrangement uses TRBV18 and TRBJ2-2; D gene unclear. Trimming pared 3 bases from V and 6 bases from J, leaving 17 bases between. The CDR3 runs to 16 residues. CDR1 KGHSH and CDR2 LQKENI come from the germline V gene. The CDR3 loop reads CASSPRSNMPPGELFF. The CDR3 DNA follows: TGTGCCAGCTCACCCCGGAGTAACATGCCCCCCGGGGAGCTGTTTTTT. The full variable domain, in which reference TRBV18 and TRBJ2-2 provide the parts outside the CDR3, is NAGVMQNPRHLVRRRGQEARLRCSPMKGHSHVYWYRQLPEEGLKFMVYLQKENIIDESGMPKERFSAEFPKEGPSILRIQQVVRGDSAAYFCASSPRSNMPPGELFFGEGSRLTVL.

This clone has only a few counts. The rearrangement uses TRBV29-1 and TRBJ2-5; D possibly corresponds to TRBD1 (6 bases). V was shortened by 3 bases and J by 4 bases, with 12 bases between the two germline ends. This CDR3 contains 13 residues. Germline CDR1 SQVTM, CDR2 ANQGSEA. The CDR3 nucleotides read TGCAGCGTTGACCGAGGGACACGAGAGACCCAGTACTTC. It is translated as CSVDRGTRETQYF.

J is TRBJ1-2 and V is TRBV28; the D gene is possibly TRBD1 (6 bases). Trimming left V 1 base short and J 8 bases short, with 11 bases between. The length of the CDR3 is 13 residues. The germline CDR1 and CDR2 sequences are MDHEN and SYDVKM. Written as DNA, the CDR3 is TGTGCCAGCAGTTTATCCAGGGGAAGAGGCTACACCTTC. Protein: CASSLSRGRGYTF.

The chain recombines TRBV5-6 with TRBJ1-2; D call uncertain. The CDR3 length is 13 residues. V was trimmed by 0 bases and J by 2 bases, leaving 5 bases between them. CDR1 and CDR2 from the germline V gene are SGHDT and YYEEEE. This CDR3 reads CASSLARNYGYTF. CDR3 coding DNA: TGTGCCAGCAGCTTGGCGCGGAACTATGGCTACACCTTC. The full variable domain, in which reference TRBV5-6 and TRBJ1-2 provide the parts outside the CDR3, is DAGVTQSPTHLIKTRGQQVTLRCSPKSGHDTVSWYQQALGQGPQFIFQYYEEEERQRGNFPDRFSGHQFPNYSSELNVNALLLGDSALYLCASSLARNYGYTFGSGTRLTVV.

This chain links TRBV4-2 with TRBJ2-3; 7 bases agree with TRBD2. The CDR3 runs to 16 residues. With V trimmed by 4 bases and J by 6 bases, 13 bases remained unmatched. The germline CDR1 and CDR2 sequences are LGHNA and YNFKEQ. The CDR3 region is CASSPGLGGGEDTQYF. Here the CDR3 DNA reads TGTGCCAGCAGCCCCGGTTTAGGCGGGGGTGAGGATACGCAGTATTTT.

This clone turned up a few times. J is TRBJ1-1 and V is TRBV18, with D possibly being TRBD1 (6 bases). CDR1 and CDR2 from the germline V gene are KGHSH and LQKENI. The CDR3 contains 12 residues. The V and J ends lost 4 bases and 3 bases respectively, with 6 bases between them. The CDR3 DNA is TGTGCCAGCTCACAGGGGGACACTGAAGCTTTCTTT. This translates into CASSQGDTEAFF. The full variable domain, its missing parts supplied by reference TRBV18 and TRBJ1-1, is NAGVMQNPRHLVRRRGQEARLRCSPMKGHSHVYWYRQLPEEGLKFMVYLQKENIIDESGMPKERFSAEFPKEGPSILRIQQVVRGDSAAYFCASSQGDTEAFFGQGTRLTVV.

Only a few counts were recorded for this clone. The chain carries TRBV18 and TRBJ1-5; 8 bases agree with TRBD1. From germline, CDR1 is KGHSH and CDR2 LQKENI. This CDR3 spans 15 amino acids. The junction had 5 bases not matched to a gene; V was cut back by 6 bases and J by 1 base. The CDR3 DNA reads as TGTGCCAGCTCTCCCCGGACAGGGAGCAATCAGCCCCAGCATTTT. The encoded protein is CASSPRTGSNQPQHF.

This clone has more than one count but fewer than ten. The chain carries TRBV4-2 and TRBJ2-3, with a possible D match to TRBD2 (5 bases). The CDR3 has 15 residues. V lost 1 base, J lost 6 bases, and 14 bases lay in between. Germline V gene sequence: CDR1 LGHNA, CDR2 YNFKEQ. In nucleotides, the CDR3 is TGTGCCAGCAGCCAAGCTCGGGGTGGGTTGGATACGCAGTATTTT. It is translated as CASSQARGGLDTQYF.

This chain joins TRBV6-6 and TRBJ1-5; TRBD1 aligns across 8 bases. This CDR3 has 14 amino acids. The trim removed 6 bases at V and 5 bases at J, leaving 6 bases unmatched. Germline V lookup: CDR1 MNHNY, CDR2 SVGAGI (reference sequence). In DNA, the CDR3 is TGTGCCAGCAGCCGGACAGGGCACGATCAGCCCCAGCATTTT. It codes for CASSRTGHDQPQHF.

In this sample, this clone turned up a few times. The chain couples TRBV18 to TRBJ2-4; tentative D call: TRBD1 (5 bases). The germline gives CDR1 KGHSH, CDR2 LQKENI. This CDR3 comprises 13 residues. The ends were cut back, 2 bases at V and 6 bases at J, with 8 bases in the middle. CDR3 protein: CASSPGQGNIQYF. The CDR3, as DNA: TGTGCCAGCTCACCAGGGCAGGGAAACATTCAGTACTTC.

The chain combines TRBV5-1 with TRBJ2-5; D possibly corresponds to TRBD1 (6 bases). This CDR3 is 14 amino acids long. Looked up from germline, CDR1 is SGHRS and CDR2 is YFSETQ. Trimming cost V 1 base and J 2 bases, with 9 bases left between them. The DNA of the CDR3 is TGCGCCAGCAGCTTGCGACAGGAGCAAGAGACCCAGTACTTC. Protein product: CASSLRQEQETQYF.

This clone was detected a few times. The chain couples TRBV7-2 to TRBJ2-2, with D tentatively TRBD1 (5 bases). The CDR3 consists of 14 residues. Trimming stripped 2 bases from V and 5 bases from J, with 9 bases between. Looked up from germline, CDR1 is SGHTA and CDR2 is FQGNSA. This CDR3 is CASSLQQGTGELFF. CDR3 coding DNA: TGTGCCAGCAGCTTACAGCAGGGAACCGGGGAGCTGTTTTTT.

This clone was counted a few times. The genes are TRBV5-5 and TRBJ2-4; TRBD1 agrees at 10 bases. The J segment lost 8 bases and the V segment lost 1 base, leaving 6 bases of the junction unmatched. Germline V CDR1 and CDR2: SGHKS, YYEKEE (reference sequence). The CDR3 extends over 15 amino acids. The CDR3 DNA reads as TGTGCCAGCAGCTTGTCCGGGACAGGGGAGGACATTCAGTACTTC. It translates to CASSLSGTGEDIQYF.

The chain joins TRBV7-9 to TRBJ1-2; 7 positions agree with TRBD1. Germline CDR1 reads SEHNR; CDR2 reads FQNEAQ (reference sequence). The V and J ends lost 5 bases and 8 bases, in that order; junction bases with no gene match: 14. The CDR3 consists of 15 residues. Here the CDR3 reads CASSDTTKGAKGYTF. CDR3 DNA sequence: TGTGCCAGCAGCGATACCACGAAGGGGGCTAAGGGCTACACCTTC.

Note on this clone: Other DNA sequences of this sample code for an identical CDR3. The chain uses TRBV5-1 and TRBJ2-3; TRBD2 agrees at 9 bases. CDR1 and CDR2 (germline): SGHRS, YFSETQ. The CDR3 extends over 16 amino acids. The trim removed 0 bases at V and 0 bases at J, leaving 2 bases unmatched. The DNA of the CDR3 is TGCGCCAGCAGCTTGGGCCTAGCGGGAAGCACAGATACGCAGTATTTT. Its translation is CASSLGLAGSTDTQYF.

This rearrangement joins TRBV7-9 to TRBJ1-6, with 7 bases matching TRBD1. The CDR3 runs 14 residues. In germline, CDR1 is SEHNR, CDR2 FQNEAQ (reference sequence). V was pared by 4 bases and J by 6 bases, with 3 bases of the junction left unmatched. The CDR3 bases are TGTGCCAGCAGCTCCCGACAGGGTAATTCACCCCTCCACTTT. Translation gives CASSSRQGNSPLHF.

The chain recombines TRBV18 with TRBJ1-5; D ambiguous. The length of the CDR3 is 14 residues. In germline, CDR1 is KGHSH, CDR2 LQKENI. V was shortened by 3 bases and J by 2 bases, with 8 bases between the two germline ends. CDR3 amino acids: CASSPGEGNQPQHF. CDR3 bases: TGTGCCAGCTCACCCGGGGAGGGCAATCAGCCCCAGCATTTT. Supplemented by reference TRBV18 and TRBJ1-5, the full variable domain reads NAGVMQNPRHLVRRRGQEARLRCSPMKGHSHVYWYRQLPEEGLKFMVYLQKENIIDESGMPKERFSAEFPKEGPSILRIQQVVRGDSAAYFCASSPGEGNQPQHFGDGTRLSIL.

A few counts support this clone. The chain uses TRBV11-2 and TRBJ1-2; tentative D call: TRBD1 (5 bases). The V end was cut by 5 bases, the J end by 2 bases, with 12 bases between. The CDR3 extends over 14 amino acids. The germline V gene has CDR1 SGHAT and CDR2 FQNNGV. The CDR3 coding sequence is TGTGCCAGCAGCAGGGGAGGGCTGAACTATGGCTACACCTTC. Translated: CASSRGGLNYGYTF. The full variable domain, its missing parts supplied by reference TRBV11-2 and TRBJ1-2, is EAGVAQSPRYKIIEKRQSVAFWCNPISGHATLYWYQQILGQGPKLLIQFQNNGVVDDSQLPKDRFSAERLKGVDSTLKIQPAKLEDSAVYLCASSRGGLNYGYTFGSGTRLTVV.

The chain links TRBV29-1 to TRBJ1-1, with 8 bases lining up with TRBD1. Germline-derived CDR1 and CDR2 are SQVTM and ANQGSEA. The V and J ends lost 8 bases and 0 bases, in that order; junction bases with no gene match: 11. This CDR3 has 15 amino acids. Written as DNA, the CDR3 is TGCAGCCTTAGGCTGACAGGGGACATGAACACTGAAGCTTTCTTT. Protein sequence: CSLRLTGDMNTEAFF.

This clone appeared a few times. The gene calls are TRBV10-3 and TRBJ2-5, with D possibly being TRBD1 (6 bases). The J call may be mistaken, given a closer DNA end match to TRBJ2-7. The CDR3 runs 13 residues. Per germline, CDR1 ENHRY and CDR2 SYGVKD. In DNA form, the CDR3 reads TGTGCCATCAGCCGGACAGCTGGCTACGAGCAGTACTTC. This gives the protein CAISRTAGYEQYF.

The chain combines TRBV11-3 with TRBJ2-1, with 9 bases identical to TRBD2. With 4 bases clipped from V and 7 bases from J, the junction kept 8 bases outside the gene matches. Germline V gives CDR1 SGHNT, CDR2 YENEEA. This CDR3 contains 15 residues. This CDR3 is CASSSRLAVQNEQFF. DNA for the CDR3: TGTGCCAGCAGCTCCCGACTAGCGGTACAGAATGAGCAGTTCTTC.

This clone was seen a handful of times. The V gene is TRBV5-1, the J gene TRBJ2-5; TRBD1 matches at 7 bases. J was trimmed by 7 bases and V by 4 bases; bases with no gene match: 16. The CDR3 has 16 amino acids. The germline CDR1 and CDR2 sequences are SGHRS and YFSETQ. CDR3 loop: CASSLASGRQGRTQYF. CDR3 bases: TGCGCCAGCAGCCTCGCATCGGGCAGACAGGGAAGGACCCAGTACTTC.

J is TRBJ2-1 and V is TRBV11-2; TRBD2 matches 7 bases. This CDR3 region has 16 residues. In germline, CDR1 is SGHAT, CDR2 FQNNGV. Trimming cost V 1 base and J 5 bases; bases outside gene matches: 8. CDR3 DNA sequence: TGTGCCAGCAGCTTAGCGCTTGGACTAGGGAACAATGAGCAGTTCTTC. Amino acid sequence: CASSLALGLGNNEQFF.

The chain has TRBV15 and TRBJ1-2, with 7 bases identical to TRBD1. The trim removed 3 bases at V and 1 base at J, leaving 5 bases unmatched. The CDR3 has 15 amino acids. Germline CDR1 LNHNV, CDR2 YYDKDF (reference sequence). The CDR3 bases are TGTGCCACCAGCAGTTCGACAGGGTTTAACTATGGCTACACCTTC. Translation: CATSSSTGFNYGYTF.